Below are 30 T cell receptor beta chains sequenced from a single sample in a study of blood T cells in healthy people across ages. PCR was performed a second time for about 7 to 11 cycles using a sample-barcoded 5' primer and a J-beta primer mix. One entry per CDR3 protein results from TCRdb running MiXCR on the 5' RACE reads. The table records approximately 800,000 distinct CDR3 sequences, 35% to 60% of them present only once. Sequenced input: blood. These receptors were collected from an elderly man in good health.

A remark on this clonotype: A read error may account for a junction end that differs from germline. V usage is TRBV4-3 and J usage is TRBJ2-7; TRBD2 matches 11 bases. The CDR3 runs 18 residues. The germline V gene encodes CDR1 LGHNA and CDR2 YSLEER. As DNA, the CDR3 is TGCGCCAGCAGCCAAGACTTCCATACTAGCGGGAGCTACAATGAGCGGTACTTC. This gives the protein CASSQDFHTSGSYNERYF.

The genes are TRBV7-9 and TRBJ1-1, with unresolved D. V was cut by 5 bases and J by 11 bases, with 15 bases left in between. This CDR3 contains 12 residues. The germline V gene encodes CDR1 SEHNR and CDR2 FQNEAQ (reference sequence). The CDR3 reads CASSPDSGGAFF. The CDR3 nucleotides read TGTGCCAGCAGCCCGGACTCCGGCGGCGCTTTCTTT.

The chain uses TRBV5-1 and TRBJ2-1; TRBD2 might be the D (6 bases). Germline assignment: CDR1 SGHRS and CDR2 YFSETQ. Trimming stripped 1 base from V and 5 bases from J, with 10 bases between. CDR3 size: 14 residues. The CDR3 region has the DNA TGCGCCAGCAGCTTGCGACTAGGGAACAATGAGCAGTTCTTC. This codes for CASSLRLGNNEQFF.

A word on this clonotype: This may come from a read error, since a much larger clone is one base off. The gene calls are TRBV28 and TRBJ1-4; D not certain. The CDR3 spans 14 residues. CDR1 is MDHEN, CDR2 SYDVKM, per germline. Trimming shortened V by 8 bases and J by 1 base, and 11 bases separated the two germline ends. For the CDR3, the DNA is TGTGCCAGCGTAGCGGCGATAACTAATGAAAAACTGTTTTTT. Translation gives CASVAAITNEKLFF.

The V gene is TRBV10-1, the J gene TRBJ2-2; TRBD1 is a possible D gene (7 bases). The V gene's germline CDR1 is WNHNN and CDR2 SYGVQD (reference sequence). The CDR3 covers 16 residues. V dropped 3 bases and J dropped 4 bases, with 15 bases sitting between them. The CDR3 bases are TGCGCCAGCAGTGATTCGGGAGCAGGGGGCACCGGGGAGCTGTTTTTT. This codes for CASSDSGAGGTGELFF.

In regard to this clonotype: Given a much more abundant clone one base away, this may be a read error. The DNA of the CDR3 is TGTGCCAGCAGCCCAATAGCGGGACTCTCCTACAATGAGCAGTTCTTC. The encoded protein is CASSPIAGLSYNEQFF. The V call is TRBV5-8, the J call TRBJ2-1; 8 positions match TRBD2. In germline, CDR1 is SGHTS, CDR2 YDEGEE. The V and J ends lost 4 bases and 0 bases, in that order; junction bases with no gene match: 6. The CDR3 loop spans 16 amino acids.

The rearrangement uses TRBV24-1 and TRBJ1-5, with a weak D call TRBD1 (6 bases). Germline assignment: CDR1 KGHDR and CDR2 SFDVKD. The CDR3 totals 15 residues. The V and J ends lost 3 bases and 7 bases respectively, with 15 bases between them. The CDR3 DNA is TGTGCCACCAGTGATAGCCAGGGGAACGGACAGCCCCAGCATTTT. It is translated as CATSDSQGNGQPQHF.

This clonotype appeared many times. The genes are TRBV20-1 and TRBJ1-5; D is possibly TRBD1 (6 bases). CDR1 is DFQATT and CDR2 is SNEGSKA in the germline V gene (reference sequence). The ends were cut back, 1 base at V and 10 bases at J, with 17 bases in the middle. This CDR3 comprises 14 residues. The CDR3 loop is CSARGDRLRGPQHF. DNA for the CDR3: TGCAGTGCTAGAGGAGACAGGCTGAGAGGACCCCAGCATTTT.

This clonotype came up a few times. The gene calls are TRBV15 and TRBJ2-1, with 9 bases fitting TRBD2. Germline trimming cut 1 base from V and 3 bases from J; bases unmatched to any gene: 4. This CDR3 spans 16 amino acids. The germline CDR1 and CDR2 sequences are LNHNV and YYDKDF (reference sequence). CDR3 amino acids: CATSRVSGSFYNEQFF. The DNA of the CDR3 is TGTGCCACCAGCAGAGTTAGCGGGAGTTTCTACAATGAGCAGTTCTTC.

This chain links TRBV12-3 or TRBV12-4 with TRBJ1-1; D possibly corresponds to TRBD1 (6 bases). The ends were cut back, 1 base at V and 7 bases at J, with 13 bases in the middle. The CDR3 loop spans 14 amino acids. The CDR3 coding sequence is TGTGCCAGCAGTTTAGTCTGGGGGCCGGGTGAAGCTTTCTTT. Its translation: CASSLVWGPGEAFF.

A few counts support this clonotype. The V call is TRBV5-1, the J call TRBJ2-7; 10 nucleotides line up with TRBD1. The V segment lost 0 bases and the J segment 6 bases; nucleotides outside the gene matches: 12. The CDR3 runs to 17 residues. Germline V gene data show CDR1 as SGHRS and CDR2 as YFSETQ. The chain's CDR3 is CASSLGSTGTGVSEQYF. The DNA of the CDR3 is TGCGCCAGCAGCTTGGGATCTACCGGGACAGGGGTTAGCGAGCAGTACTTC.

Worth noting for this clonotype: A much larger clone differs from this one at a single base, so this may be a read error. The rearrangement joins TRBV11-3 to TRBJ2-5; perhaps TRBD2 as D (6 bases). This CDR3 contains 14 residues. V was cut by 5 bases and J by 1 base, with 11 bases left in between. Looked up from germline, CDR1 is SGHNT and CDR2 is YENEEA. The CDR3 protein is CASSVRAGQETQYF. The CDR3 DNA reads as TGTGCCAGCAGCGTAAGAGCGGGCCAAGAGACCCAGTACTTC.

The chain carries TRBV28 and TRBJ2-7, with 12 bases that match TRBD2. CDR3 size: 15 residues. Germline V gene sequence: CDR1 MDHEN, CDR2 SYDVKM. V was pared by 5 bases and J by 2 bases, with 4 bases of the junction left unmatched. In DNA, the CDR3 is TGTGCCAGCAGTCATAGACTAGCGGGAGCCTACGAGCAGTACTTC. Its translation is CASSHRLAGAYEQYF.

A few counts support this clonotype. This CDR3 is CASSDGVNGGQFF. CDR3 bases: TGTGCCAGCAGTGACGGTGTTAATGGGGGGCAGTTCTTC. The chain employs TRBV2 and TRBJ2-1; perhaps D is TRBD1 or TRBD2 (5 bases each). This CDR3 spans 13 amino acids. Germline V gene data show CDR1 as SNHLY and CDR2 as FYNNEI. The V end lost 3 bases, the J end lost 12 bases, and 15 bases lay between the germline ends.

V is TRBV29-1 and J is TRBJ2-1; 10 positions agree with TRBD2. Trimming cost V 6 bases and J 10 bases; bases outside gene matches: 6. This CDR3 contains 12 residues. Germline-derived CDR1 and CDR2 are SQVTM and ANQGSEA. DNA for the CDR3: TGCAGCGTAACTCTAGCGGGAGACGAGCAGTTCTTC. As protein: CSVTLAGDEQFF.

This sequence joins TRBV5-1 and TRBJ1-2, with 9 nucleotides matching TRBD1. Germline-derived CDR1 and CDR2 are SGHRS and YFSETQ. This CDR3 region has 13 residues. Germline trimming cut 4 bases from V and 8 bases from J; bases unmatched to any gene: 6. The CDR3 bases are TGCGCCAGCAGCCCGGACAGGGGCAAAGGCTACACCTTC. It yields the protein CASSPDRGKGYTF. Variable domain in full (rest from reference TRBV5-1 and TRBJ1-2): KAGVTQTPRYLIKTRGQQVTLSCSPISGHRSVSWYQQTPGQGLQFLFEYFSETQRNKGNFPGRFSGRQFSNSRSEMNVSTLELGDSALYLCASSPDRGKGYTFGSGTRLTVV.

Remarks on this clonotype: A much larger clone differs by one base, so this may be a read error. The gene calls are TRBV5-1 and TRBJ2-7; 9 nucleotides match TRBD1. Germline V gene data show CDR1 as SGHRS and CDR2 as YFSETQ. The V segment lost 9 bases and the J segment 5 bases; nucleotides outside the gene matches: 15. This CDR3 region has 15 residues. The chain's CDR3 is CANRSAWDRDHEQYF. CDR3 nucleotide sequence: TGCGCCAACAGGTCCGCCTGGGACAGGGACCACGAGCAGTACTTC.

The genes are TRBV20-1 and TRBJ2-1; TRBD2 is a possible D gene (5 bases). Germline V CDR1 and CDR2: DFQATT, SNEGSKA (reference sequence). Trimming stripped 2 bases from V and 10 bases from J, with 9 bases between. The CDR3 runs 11 residues. The CDR3: CSARMASEQFF. DNA of the CDR3: TGCAGTGCTAGAATGGCTAGCGAGCAGTTCTTC.

The J gene is TRBJ2-2, the V gene TRBV12-3 or TRBV12-4; possible D gene TRBD1, 5 bases. The CDR3 has 13 residues. V was trimmed by 3 bases and J by 14 bases, leaving 16 bases between them. The CDR3 reads CASSLKGNGVLFF. The DNA of the CDR3 is TGTGCCAGCAGTTTGAAGGGGAATGGGGTACTGTTTTTT.

This clonotype was found many times. The gene calls are TRBV20-1 and TRBJ2-1; D is unresolved. The germline V and J ends were trimmed by 0 bases and 9 bases, with 12 bases remaining between them. The CDR3 covers 13 residues. Germline CDR1 DFQATT, CDR2 SNEGSKA (reference sequence). The CDR3 sequence is CSARDKIVLEQFF. CDR3 nucleotides: TGCAGTGCTAGAGATAAAATAGTACTTGAGCAGTTCTTC.

The chain uses TRBV7-2 and TRBJ2-1; 9 positions match TRBD2. Germline V lookup: CDR1 SGHTA, CDR2 FQGNSA. With 2 bases clipped from V and 3 bases from J, the junction kept 2 bases outside the gene matches. The CDR3 covers 15 residues. The CDR3 loop is CASSLLAGNYNEQFF. CDR3 bases: TGTGCCAGCAGCTTACTAGCGGGAAACTACAATGAGCAGTTCTTC.

This chain joins TRBV5-1 and TRBJ2-5; 11 bases are a match to TRBD1. This CDR3 region has 15 residues. The germline V gene encodes CDR1 SGHRS and CDR2 YFSETQ. The V and J ends lost 0 bases and 7 bases, in that order; junction bases with no gene match: 5. The CDR3 loop is CASSLEGQGVRTQYF. CDR3 sequence (DNA): TGCGCCAGCAGCTTGGAGGGACAGGGGGTCAGGACCCAGTACTTC.

In its sample, this clonotype was seen a few times. V and J are TRBV3-1 and TRBJ2-3; D perhaps matches TRBD1 (5 bases). Trimming pared 4 bases from V and 4 bases from J, leaving 12 bases between. CDR3 length equals 14 residues. Germline CDR1 and CDR2: LGHDT and YNNKEL (reference sequence). The CDR3 coding sequence is TGTGCCAGCAGCCTAGGGGTTGTCTCAGATACGCAGTATTTT. Its protein is CASSLGVVSDTQYF.

This clonotype showed up just a few times. The V gene is TRBV7-6, the J gene TRBJ2-1, with TRBD2 as a possible D gene (6 bases). This CDR3 comprises 14 residues. The germline V and J ends were trimmed by 5 bases and 4 bases, with 12 bases remaining between them. Per the germline V gene, CDR1 is SGHVS and CDR2 is FNYEAQ. CDR3 in amino acids: CASSPGTPYNEQFF. CDR3 in DNA: TGTGCCAGCAGCCCAGGGACTCCGTACAATGAGCAGTTCTTC.

This chain uses TRBV6-1 with TRBJ2-1, with 9 positions matching TRBD2. This CDR3 is 14 amino acids long. V lost 6 bases and J lost 10; bases outside the gene matches: 10. In germline, CDR1 is MNHNS, CDR2 SASEGT. CDR3 nucleotides: TGTGCCAGCAGGGGGAATAGCGGGAGTGGGGAGCAGTTCTTC. It translates to CASRGNSGSGEQFF.

The rearrangement uses TRBV9 and TRBJ2-7; 11 bases fit TRBD1. J was trimmed by 3 bases and V by 3 bases; bases with no gene match: 2. The CDR3 is 14 amino acids. Germline V gene lookup returns CDR1 SGDLS and CDR2 YYNGEE. The CDR3 loop is CASSAGQGDYEQYF. In nucleotides, the CDR3 is TGTGCCAGCAGCGCGGGACAGGGGGACTACGAGCAGTACTTC.

The chain combines TRBV7-6 with TRBJ1-2; D is perhaps TRBD1 (6 bases). The length of the CDR3 is 20 residues. Germline loops: CDR1 SGHVS, CDR2 FNYEAQ. V dropped 0 bases and J dropped 8 bases, with 31 bases sitting between them. CDR3 DNA: TGTGCCAGCAGCTTAGCTCTTAGCCCCACAGGGAACAATCCTAACACGGGCTACACCTTC. It yields the protein CASSLALSPTGNNPNTGYTF.

The chain uses TRBV2 and TRBJ2-7, with D maybe TRBD2 (5 bases). V gave up 5 bases and J gave up 4 bases, with 9 bases separating them. Germline lookup yields CDR1 SNHLY and CDR2 FYNNEI. CDR3 length: 12 residues. The CDR3 loop is CASSKDFYEQYF. Here the CDR3 DNA reads TGTGCCAGCAGTAAGGACTTTTACGAGCAGTACTTC.

The rearrangement uses TRBV10-3 and TRBJ1-6; no definite D call. Germline V gene data show CDR1 as ENHRY and CDR2 as SYGVKD. V was clipped by 0 bases and J by 10 bases, with 7 bases between them. This CDR3 comprises 13 residues. This chain's CDR3 is CAISESVESPLHF. DNA of the CDR3: TGTGCCATCAGTGAGTCTGTCGAATCACCCCTCCACTTT.

CDR3 bases: TGTGCCAGCAGCCGACAGGGGGCCCACGAGCAGTACTTC. Translated: CASSRQGAHEQYF. The rearrangement joins TRBV7-2 to TRBJ2-5; TRBD1 agrees at 10 bases. TRBJ2-7 explains the end of the DNA better; the J call may be wrong. Germline CDR1 reads SGHTA; CDR2 reads FQGNSA. This CDR3 contains 13 residues.